Below, 11 T cell receptor beta chains from the same sample are listed, as sequenced in a study of blood T cell repertoires in COVID-19. The table came from immunoSEQ multiplex PCR; TCRdb's copy has only in-frame clones and leaves some out. In the table there are 250,000 to 300,000 clones, 70% to 90% of which are singletons. The sequenced material came from PBMCs or T cells enriched from blood (not recorded which). The receptors here all came from a woman aged 45-65 years who had recovered from COVID-19.

This clone was counted once. This chain joins TRBV27 and TRBJ1-4; D not certain. Germline loops: CDR1 MNHEY, CDR2 SMNVEV (reference sequence). This CDR3 is built from 14 residues. V gave up 2 bases and J gave up 6 bases, with 10 bases separating them. The CDR3 DNA reads TGTGCCAGCAGTTTAACCGGGAACCATGAAAAACTGTTTTTT. Translated: CASSLTGNHEKLFF.

The DNA for the CDR3 is TGTGCCAGTAGTAACAGACCCTCTGGAAACACCATATATTTT. It specifies CASSNRPSGNTIYF. The chain is built from TRBV19 and TRBJ1-3; D call uncertain. This CDR3 has 14 amino acids. Germline CDR1 is LNHDA and CDR2 is SQIVND (reference sequence). Trimming shortened V by 4 bases and J by 0 bases, and 7 bases separated the two germline ends.

V gene TRBV3-1 (or the pseudogene TRBV3-2) combines with J gene TRBJ2-2; a weak D match, TRBD2 (5 bases). V lost 1 base to trimming and J lost 6 bases, with 6 bases between them. The CDR3 sequence is 13 residues long. Germline V gives CDR1 LGHDT, CDR2 YNNKEL (reference sequence). The CDR3 DNA reads TGTGCCAGCAGCCAAGCTAGCCCCGGGGAGCTGTTTTTT. Translation: CASSQASPGELFF.

This chain links TRBV11-2 with TRBJ2-1; 7 nucleotides line up with TRBD2. This CDR3 comprises 15 residues. Per the germline V gene, CDR1 is SGHAT and CDR2 is FQNNGV. Losses at the gene ends were 3 bases for V and 5 bases for J; bases not matched to a gene: 7. Written as DNA, the CDR3 is TGTGCCAGCAGCTTGGCGGGAGCCGGTAACAATGAGCAGTTCTTC. This codes for CASSLAGAGNNEQFF.

The table lists this clone with a few counts. The rearrangement joins TRBV3-1 (or the pseudogene TRBV3-2) to TRBJ1-2, with D possibly matching TRBD1 (5 bases). With 4 bases removed from V and 4 bases from J, the gap between germline ends came to 16 bases. CDR3 length: 15 amino acids. The germline V gene encodes CDR1 LGHDT and CDR2 YNNKEL (reference sequence). The CDR3 DNA is TGTGCCAGCAGCCCTGGCGTCGGGGGTAGCTATGGCTACACCTTC. As protein: CASSPGVGGSYGYTF.

This chain links TRBV5-1 with TRBJ1-6, with D tentatively TRBD1 (6 bases). Germline V gene data show CDR1 as SGHRS and CDR2 as YFSETQ. V lost 4 bases to trimming and J lost 12 bases, with 14 bases between them. The CDR3 length is 13 residues. The CDR3 spells CASSPRQGRPLHF. In nucleotides, the CDR3 is TGCGCCAGCAGCCCTAGGCAGGGGCGACCCCTCCACTTT.

The V and J genes are TRBV5-1 and TRBJ2-3; 11 bases agree with TRBD2. Germline values: CDR1 SGHRS, CDR2 YFSETQ. The V gene end was trimmed by 4 bases and the J gene end by 3 bases; junction bases not matched to a gene: 4. The CDR3 totals 15 residues. CDR3 sequence (DNA): TGCGCCAGCAGCGTAGCGGGAGGGCCAACAGATACGCAGTATTTT. This codes for CASSVAGGPTDTQYF.

This clone was counted a single time. V and J are TRBV7-9 and TRBJ2-7, with 9 bases lining up with TRBD2. With V trimmed by 5 bases and J by 12 bases, 11 bases remained unmatched. Per germline, CDR1 SEHNR and CDR2 FQNEAQ (reference sequence). The CDR3 runs 13 residues. The CDR3 nucleotides read TGTGCCAGCAGCCCTCCGGGACTAGCTGCCACGTACTTC. It specifies CASSPPGLAATYF.

In nucleotides, the CDR3 is TGTGCCAGCAGCCCCGTCGCCCAGTCCTACGAGCAGTACTTC. This gives the protein CASSPVAQSYEQYF. The chain links TRBV27 to TRBJ2-7; D remains unclear. The CDR3 is 14 residues long. CDR1 is MNHEY, CDR2 SMNVEV, per germline (reference sequence). Trimming pared 6 bases from V and 1 base from J, leaving 13 bases between.

The count of this clone is one. V gene TRBV28 combines with J gene TRBJ2-3, with D tentatively TRBD1 (5 bases). The CDR3 loop spans 14 amino acids. V shed 6 bases and J shed 0 bases, with 10 bases lying between them. CDR1 MDHEN and CDR2 SYDVKM come from the germline V gene. The CDR3 DNA reads as TGTGCCAGCAGATCGGCAGGGAGCACAGATACGCAGTATTTT. Residues: CASRSAGSTDTQYF.

This chain connects TRBV2 to TRBJ2-7, with 9 bases matching TRBD2. Per germline, CDR1 SNHLY and CDR2 FYNNEI. The CDR3 is made up of 14 amino acids. J was trimmed by 0 bases and V by 4 bases; bases with no gene match: 1. CDR3 protein: CASSGLAASYEQYF. The CDR3 DNA follows: TGTGCCAGCAGTGGACTAGCGGCCTCCTACGAGCAGTACTTC.